This T cell receptor beta chain was captured in a study of Ad26.COV2.S vaccination and SARS-CoV-2 variants. Across the study: Each vaccinee took Ad26.COV2.S intramuscularly, once or twice 56 days apart.

Specified treatment: roughly 18 received Ad26.COV2.S at low or high dose, single or two shots; a few received placebo; per-sample allocation not given. Specimens were obtained on day 63 following the first vaccine or placebo injection. Between the trimmed V and J ends, which lost 4 bases and 6 bases, there was a span of 18 bases. The germline CDR1 and CDR2 sequences are LGHNA and YNFKEQ. The CDR3 runs 15 residues. Sequencing was performed with immunoSEQ multiplex PCR; in TCRdb, only in-frame clones are kept and a portion is missing. This table holds roughly 300,000 clones, 75% to 90% found once. The V gene is TRBV4-2, the J gene TRBJ1-2; weak D call: TRBD1 (6 bases). The receptor's source is a person aged 18-60 years who received the Ad26.COV2.S COVID-19 vaccine or a placebo. Sample: peripheral blood, taken in a trial of Ad26.COV2.S vaccine versus placebo. The CDR3 DNA sequence: TGTGCCAGCAGCCCGGTAGGGGGGCAAATTAATGGCTACACCTTC. Protein: CASSPVGGQINGYTF.